Listed here are 16 T cell receptor beta chains from one sample, sequenced in a study of cytomegalovirus exposure and HLA in healthy donors. PCR employed 60 Vbeta and 13 Jbeta primers. Method: immunoSEQ multiplex PCR; TCRdb's copy keeps in-frame clones and lacks some. The sample records tens of thousands of clones, roughly nine tenths being singletons. Sequenced sample: PBMCs. The receptors derive from a young woman in good health and CMV-seronegative.

The chain combines TRBV19 with TRBJ1-1, with a possible D match to TRBD1 (6 bases). Trimming pared 4 bases from V and 10 bases from J, leaving 25 bases between. CDR1 and CDR2 from the germline V gene are LNHDA and SQIVND (reference sequence). This CDR3 has 16 residues. Here the CDR3 reads CASSNLQGSGTLRAFF. CDR3 nucleotides: TGTGCCAGTAGTAACCTACAGGGATCCGGAACGTTGCGAGCTTTCTTT.

The rearrangement joins TRBV29-1 to TRBJ2-2, with 7 bases that match TRBD1. Germline V gene data show CDR1 as SQVTM and CDR2 as ANQGSEA. Unmatched junction bases numbered 1, after V lost 6 bases and J lost 6 bases. The CDR3 covers 11 residues. CDR3 in amino acids: CSVTGAGELFF. DNA of the CDR3: TGCAGCGTCACAGGGGCCGGGGAGCTGTTTTTT.

The V call is TRBV7-3, the J call TRBJ2-7; no clear D. V was cut by 3 bases and J by 1 base, with 7 bases left in between. The germline gives CDR1 SGHTA, CDR2 FQGTGA. The CDR3 runs to 13 residues. The CDR3: CASSFTRSYEQYF. The DNA of the CDR3 is TGTGCCAGCAGCTTCACCAGATCCTACGAGCAGTACTTC.

This chain uses TRBV11-2 with TRBJ1-1; no definite D call. Germline assignment: CDR1 SGHAT and CDR2 FQNNGV. V lost 2 bases and J 6 bases, leaving 10 bases between the germline ends. This CDR3 has 13 amino acids. The CDR3 nucleotides are TGTGCCAGCAGCTTAAGAGGTCCGGCTGAAGCTTTCTTT. The encoded protein is CASSLRGPAEAFF.

This clone was seen a single time. This sequence joins TRBV30 and TRBJ1-5; the match to TRBD1 covers 7 bases. V lost 5 bases, J lost 4 bases, and 8 bases stayed unmatched. This CDR3 spans 14 amino acids. Germline lookup yields CDR1 GTSNPN and CDR2 SVGIG (reference sequence). CDR3 in DNA: TGTGCCTGGGGCCACGGGACAGTAAATCAGCCCCAGCATTTT. Amino acids: CAWGHGTVNQPQHF. Filled out from reference TRBV30 and TRBJ1-5, the complete variable domain reads SQTIHQWPATLVQPVGSPLSLECTVEGTSNPNLYWYRQAAGRGLQLLFYSVGIGQISSEVPQNLSASRPQDRQFILSSKKLLLSDSGFYLCAWGHGTVNQPQHFGDGTRLSIL.

This rearrangement joins TRBV19 to TRBJ1-4; D is undetermined. In germline, CDR1 is LNHDA, CDR2 SQIVND (reference sequence). Trimming removed 9 bases at V and 4 bases at J, with 12 bases between. There are 13 residues in the CDR3. CDR3 DNA: TGTGCCAGCCGCGGACTCAATAATGAAAAACTGTTTTTT. As protein: CASRGLNNEKLFF.

V is TRBV6-5 and J is TRBJ1-2, with 11 positions matching TRBD1. Losses at the gene ends were 6 bases for V and 8 bases for J; bases not matched to a gene: 11. The CDR3 spans 15 residues. CDR1 MNHEY and CDR2 SVGAGI come from the germline V gene. The CDR3: CASSRTVDRGHGYTF. The CDR3, as DNA: TGTGCCAGCAGCCGAACCGTGGACAGGGGGCACGGCTACACCTTC.

The J gene is TRBJ2-1, the V gene TRBV6-5; TRBD2 matches at 8 bases. The junction had 7 bases not matched to a gene; V was cut back by 3 bases and J by 9 bases. This CDR3 comprises 14 residues. In germline, CDR1 is MNHEY, CDR2 SVGAGI. CDR3 in DNA: TGTGCCAGCAGTTATAGCGGGGCAGAGGGTGAGCAGTTCTTC. Amino acids: CASSYSGAEGEQFF.

The rearrangement uses TRBV7-3 and TRBJ2-3; 14 bases agree with TRBD2. Germline CDR1 and CDR2: SGHTA and FQGTGA. Trimming took 3 bases from V and 3 from J; bases not matched to a gene: 2. The CDR3 has 16 amino acids. The CDR3 bases are TGTGCCAGCAGCTTCCGGACTAGCGGGAGGACAGATACGCAGTATTTT. This translates into CASSFRTSGRTDTQYF.

This clone was observed once. J is TRBJ2-5 and V is TRBV9, with TRBD2 identical over 9 bases. The V and J ends lost 2 bases and 1 base, in that order; junction bases with no gene match: 6. The CDR3 totals 16 residues. Germline values: CDR1 SGDLS, CDR2 YYNGEE. CDR3 DNA: TGTGCCAGCAGCGTCAAGGGACTAGCCCCCCAAGAGACCCAGTACTTC. As protein: CASSVKGLAPQETQYF. Together with reference TRBV9 and TRBJ2-5, the CDR3 gives the full variable domain: DSGVTQTPKHLITATGQRVTLRCSPRSGDLSVYWYQQSLDQGLQFLIQYYNGEERAKGNILERFSAQQFPDLHSELNLSSLELGDSALYFCASSVKGLAPQETQYFGPGTRLLVL.

The chain recombines TRBV7-9 with TRBJ2-7; unclear D gene. CDR3 size: 12 residues. Trimming pared 5 bases from V and 2 bases from J, leaving 7 bases between. From germline, CDR1 is SEHNR and CDR2 FQNEAQ (reference sequence). CDR3 DNA: TGTGCCAGCAGCGTAAACACCTACGAGCAGTACTTC. Its protein product is CASSVNTYEQYF.

The chain uses TRBV5-6 and TRBJ1-2; 7 positions agree with TRBD1. This CDR3 has 15 residues. Germline V gene sequence: CDR1 SGHDT, CDR2 YYEEEE. V gave up 4 bases and J gave up 2 bases; unmatched junction bases: 8. CDR3 nucleotide sequence: TGTGCCAGCAGCCAAGGACAGGCGAGAAACTATGGCTACACCTTC. Encoded protein: CASSQGQARNYGYTF.

The CDR3 reads CASSSSRSDRTYEQYF. The CDR3 DNA sequence: TGTGCCAGCAGCTCCTCCCGTTCGGACAGAACCTACGAGCAGTACTTC. This chain connects TRBV7-9 to TRBJ2-7; D perhaps matches TRBD1 (6 bases). Germline lookup yields CDR1 SEHNR and CDR2 FQNEAQ (reference sequence). Trimming cost V 4 bases and J 2 bases, with 18 bases left between them. CDR3 length: 16 amino acids.

The V and J genes are TRBV2 and TRBJ2-3; no definite D call. Germline loops: CDR1 SNHLY, CDR2 FYNNEI. The length of the CDR3 is 12 residues. Deletions cut 6 bases from V and 7 bases from J, with 11 bases between. The CDR3 region is CASSLPSNTQYF. CDR3 bases: TGTGCCAGCAGCCTACCATCAAATACGCAGTATTTT.

CDR3 loop: CASSWIVGTYNEQFF. For the CDR3, the DNA is TGCGCCAGCAGCTGGATAGTCGGGACTTACAATGAGCAGTTCTTC. The chain couples TRBV5-1 to TRBJ2-1; the D gene is possibly TRBD2 (6 bases). V was shortened by 3 bases and J by 4 bases, with 14 bases between the two germline ends. CDR3 length: 15 amino acids. CDR1 and CDR2 (germline): SGHRS, YFSETQ.

The rearrangement links TRBV7-2 to TRBJ1-1; D is unresolved. CDR1 and CDR2 from the germline V gene are SGHTA and FQGNSA. The V and J ends lost 5 bases and 0 bases respectively, with 7 bases between them. The CDR3 extends over 13 amino acids. The CDR3 region is CASSPVLNTEAFF. The CDR3 bases are TGTGCCAGCAGCCCCGTTTTGAACACTGAAGCTTTCTTT.